This T cell receptor beta chain comes out of a study of cytomegalovirus exposure and HLA in healthy donors. As for this clone: The target antigen is unknown.

Trimming removed 4 bases at V and 0 bases at J, with 10 bases between. The CDR3 is 14 residues long. Germline V gene sequence: CDR1 MNHNS, CDR2 SASEGT. Primers for the PCR totalled 60 Vbeta and 13 Jbeta. Profiling relied on immunoSEQ multiplex PCR, and the TCRdb table lists in-frame clones only, not all of them. Seen here are 95,000 to 110,000 clones, approximately 76% observed once, and the top ten hold 2% to 3%. Study results and caveats: Later genetic work tied a missense DCLRE1C variant to beta-chain V and J trimming. TCR beta chains numbering about 160 were designated cytomegalovirus-associated.

The rearrangement links TRBV6-1 to TRBJ2-7; the D gene is possibly TRBD1 (5 bases). Sequencing used PBMCs. The receptor was isolated from a man aged 18 to 29 in good health and CMV-seronegative. The chain's CDR3 is CASSARTNSYEQYF. CDR3 in DNA: TGTGCCAGCAGTGCGCGGACAAACTCCTACGAGCAGTACTTC.